These 6 T cell receptor beta chains originate from one sample sequenced in a study of shared T cell receptors in the human thymus (dated by TCRdb to about 2021). The receptor library was made with the immunoSEQ multiplex PCR assay. Imported from immuneACCESS, the table was reduced by TCRdb to in-frame sequences with V and J called. These copies leave out some clones; in studies compared against another copy, an unresolved V gene accounts for under half, and the cause of the remainder is not known. Present in this sample are about 710,000 clones, 80% to 90% of which were seen just once. The ten biggest clones cover 0.0094% of the sample. These data were likewise used in another study, on human thymus T cells.

Sequencing used thymocytes. These receptors all stem from a boy under three years old with a congenital heart defect. Donor details come from another sample of the same person, matched by shared clones.

This rearrangement joins TRBV19 to TRBJ1-4, with 8 bases identical to TRBD1. The length of the CDR3 is 16 residues. Germline lookup yields CDR1 LNHDA and CDR2 SQIVND (reference sequence). V shed 5 bases, J shed 5 bases, and the junction held 10 bases outside the gene matches. CDR3 in amino acids: CASSHPPGGGNEKLFF. CDR3 DNA: TGTGCCAGTAGTCATCCTCCAGGGGGCGGGAATGAAAAACTGTTTTTT.

This sequence joins TRBV6-1 and TRBJ1-1; no clear D. The germline CDR1 and CDR2 sequences are MNHNS and SASEGT. V was shortened by 7 bases and J by 0 bases, with 6 bases between the two germline ends. The CDR3 runs to 12 residues. This chain's CDR3 is CASITVNTEAFF. The CDR3 nucleotides are TGTGCCAGCATTACGGTGAACACTGAAGCTTTCTTT.

The chain uses TRBV5-1 and TRBJ2-7, with TRBD1 matching 8 bases. Trimming removed 4 bases from V and 0 bases from J; junction bases left unmatched: 12. Germline CDR1 and CDR2: SGHRS and YFSETQ. CDR3 length: 17 residues. The CDR3: CASSLDDRDRTSYEQYF. The CDR3, as DNA: TGCGCCAGCAGCCTCGACGACCGGGACAGGACCTCCTACGAGCAGTACTTC.

V gene TRBV6-1 combines with J gene TRBJ1-5; TRBD1 might be the D (5 bases). The CDR3 is made up of 17 amino acids. Germline V gene lookup returns CDR1 MNHNS and CDR2 SASEGT. Trimming left V 0 bases short and J 1 base short, with 13 bases between. Here the CDR3 reads CASSEAGRGRSNQPQHF. The CDR3 coding sequence is TGTGCCAGCAGTGAAGCGGGGAGGGGAAGGAGCAATCAGCCCCAGCATTTT.

The V and J genes are TRBV6-6 and TRBJ2-5; D is possibly TRBD1 (5 bases). Trimming left V 0 bases short and J 9 bases short, with 17 bases between. In germline, CDR1 is MNHNY, CDR2 SVGAGI (reference sequence). This CDR3 region has 15 residues. In nucleotides, the CDR3 is TGTGCCAGCAGTTACTCGATGGGCCCCCCAGGGTCCCAGTACTTC. It codes for CASSYSMGPPGSQYF.

The chain couples TRBV2 to TRBJ2-7; 14 positions agree with TRBD2. CDR1 and CDR2 (germline): SNHLY, FYNNEI. J lost 4 bases, V lost 3 bases, and 8 bases had no gene match. The CDR3 has 17 amino acids. The CDR3: CASSDWGGLAGAYEQYF. CDR3 in DNA: TGTGCCAGCAGTGATTGGGGGGGACTAGCGGGAGCGTACGAGCAGTACTTC.